This entry features one T cell receptor beta chain sequence. The antigen remains undetermined. Random hexamers served to reverse transcribe about 0.45 to 1 ug RNA. From the immunoSEQ multiplex PCR reads, TCRdb called clonotypes with MiXCR, one entry per CDR3 protein. This sample has 150,000 to 160,000 distinct CDR3 sequences; approximately 95% occur once, and the top ten carry about 0.16%. The V gene end was trimmed by 3 bases and the J gene end by 6 bases; junction bases not matched to a gene: 9. Germline V CDR1 and CDR2: SQVTM, ANQGSEA. The CDR3 spans 15 residues. This sample is part of a study of CD8 T cells in Susac syndrome. Study-level points and caveats: That the number of individuals in its TCR sequencing and HLA analysis was relatively small was acknowledged by the study.

The chain has TRBV29-1 and TRBJ1-5, with TRBD1 matching 9 bases. The sample taken for sequencing was CD4+ T cells from PBMCs. The clonotype comes from a human donor with Susac syndrome. This CDR3 reads CSVEWDRVYTQPQHF. CDR3 bases: TGCAGCGTTGAGTGGGACAGGGTTTACACTCAGCCCCAGCATTTT.